The T cell receptor beta chain described here comes from a study of T cells after somatic rescue of genetic block. The sample holds one count of this clone. Repertoires were generated with immunoSEQ multiplex PCR, while TCRdb's copy carries only in-frame clones and drops some. The table includes about 52,000 clones, 90% to 96% detected once. The V end was cut by 1 base, the J end by 0 bases, with 11 bases between. The CDR3 covers 16 residues. Germline loops: CDR1 SGHTA, CDR2 FQGNSA. This chain joins TRBV7-2 and TRBJ2-3, with a possible D match to TRBD2 (5 bases). The sample taken for sequencing was peripheral blood mononuclear cells (PBMCs). The sequence was collected from a child less than two years old. The chain's CDR3 is CASSLVGGGSTDTQYF. The CDR3 coding sequence is TGTGCCAGCAGCTTAGTAGGCGGAGGTAGCACAGATACGCAGTATTTT.